A few counts support the clone carrying this T cell receptor beta chain. This sample was included in a study of regulatory T cells in long-lasting Graves disease. Researchers made TCR beta libraries by using iRepertoire HTBI primers and running Arm-PCR on CDR3 regions. TCRdb called the multiplex PCR reads again in MiXCR, with one record for every CDR3 protein. This sample has about 420,000 distinct CDR3 sequences; 16% occur once, and the top ten carry about 25%. The sample's time point: newly diagnosed GD, antithyroid drugs for less than 3 months. PBMC-derived RNA was used for the TCR library. Trimming shortened V by 3 bases and J by 4 bases, and 7 bases separated the two germline ends. This CDR3 is 12 amino acids long. Germline lookup yields CDR1 LNHNV and CDR2 YYDKDF (reference sequence). The same sample was also studied in work on T cells in Graves' hyperthyroidism and ophthalmopathy.

This specimen was peripheral blood mononuclear cells (PBMCs), taken at new diagnosis, from a patient treated with antithyroid drugs. This rearrangement joins TRBV15 to TRBJ2-7; D possibly corresponds to TRBD1 (5 bases). The sequence was collected from a woman younger than 30 with Graves disease. The CDR3 DNA is TGTGCCACCAGCAGCCAGGGTTACGAGCAGTACTTC. Residues: CATSSQGYEQYF. Full variable domain (rest looked up from reference TRBV15 and TRBJ2-7): DAMVIQNPRYQVTQFGKPVTLSCSQTLNHNVMYWYQQKSSQAPKLLFHYYDKDFNNEADTPDNFQSRRPNTSFCFLDIRSPGLGDTAMYLCATSSQGYEQYFGPGTRLTVT.